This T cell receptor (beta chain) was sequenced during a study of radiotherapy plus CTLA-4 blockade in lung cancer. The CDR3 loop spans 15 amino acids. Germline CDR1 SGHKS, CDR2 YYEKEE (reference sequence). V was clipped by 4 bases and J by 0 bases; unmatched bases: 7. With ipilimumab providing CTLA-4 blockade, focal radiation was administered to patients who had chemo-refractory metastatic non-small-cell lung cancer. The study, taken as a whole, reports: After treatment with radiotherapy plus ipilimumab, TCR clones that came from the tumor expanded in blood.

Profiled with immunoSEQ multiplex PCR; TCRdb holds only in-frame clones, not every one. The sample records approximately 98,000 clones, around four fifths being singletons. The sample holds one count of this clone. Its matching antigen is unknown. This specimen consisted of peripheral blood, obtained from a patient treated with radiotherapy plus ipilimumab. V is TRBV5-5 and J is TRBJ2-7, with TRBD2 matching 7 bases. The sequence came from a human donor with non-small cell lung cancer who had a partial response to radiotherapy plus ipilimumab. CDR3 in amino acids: CASSLAGRDSYEQYF. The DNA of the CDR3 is TGTGCCAGCAGCCTTGCTGGGAGGGACTCCTACGAGCAGTACTTC. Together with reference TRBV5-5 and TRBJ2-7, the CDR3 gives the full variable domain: DAGVTQSPTHLIKTRGQQVTLRCSPISGHKSVSWYQQVLGQGPQFIFQYYEKEERGRGNFPDRFSARQFPNYSSELNVNALLLGDSALYLCASSLAGRDSYEQYFGPGTRLTVT.